This entry lists 27 T cell receptor beta chains sequenced from one sample in a study of PD-L1 blockade in urothelial cancer. Only in-frame clones appear in the TCRdb table, and some are missing; sequencing was by immunoSEQ multiplex PCR. Here the sample spans tens of thousands of clones, 70% to 90% being singletons. Sample: PBMCs, taken around atezolizumab (anti-PD-L1) treatment. Receptors were obtained from a man aged 45 to 65 with urothelial cancer.

This clone occurred a few times. V gene TRBV5-1 combines with J gene TRBJ2-7; no clear D gene. CDR1 SGHRS and CDR2 YFSETQ come from the germline V gene. Trimming cost V 0 bases and J 2 bases, with 9 bases left between them. The length of the CDR3 is 14 residues. DNA of the CDR3: TGCGCCAGCAGCTTGGGAACTCTTACCTACGAGCAGTACTTC. As protein: CASSLGTLTYEQYF. The full variable domain, with the rest looked up from reference TRBV5-1 and TRBJ2-7, is KAGVTQTPRYLIKTRGQQVTLSCSPISGHRSVSWYQQTPGQGLQFLFEYFSETQRNKGNFPGRFSGRQFSNSRSEMNVSTLELGDSALYLCASSLGTLTYEQYFGPGTRLTVT.

The genes are TRBV2 and TRBJ1-2; TRBD1 matches at 9 bases. V was pared by 8 bases and J by 8 bases, with 9 bases of the junction left unmatched. The CDR3 covers 13 residues. In germline, CDR1 is SNHLY, CDR2 FYNNEI. The DNA of the CDR3 is TGTGCCAGCGACCGGGACAGGGTGAGGGGCTACACCTTC. Residues: CASDRDRVRGYTF.

The rearrangement uses TRBV4-1 and TRBJ1-3; D not certain. CDR1 and CDR2 (germline): MGHRA, YSYEKL. The V end lost 4 bases, the J end lost 0 bases, and 13 bases lay between the germline ends. The CDR3 is made up of 16 amino acids. CDR3 region: CASSLGRGGSGNTIYF. DNA of the CDR3: TGCGCCAGCAGCCTCGGGCGGGGAGGCTCTGGAAACACCATATATTTT.

The chain is built from TRBV5-4 and TRBJ2-1, with 12 nucleotides matching TRBD2. CDR1 and CDR2 (germline): SGHNT, YYREEE (reference sequence). V lost 4 bases to trimming and J lost 3 bases; unmatched junction nucleotides: 5. The CDR3 length is 16 residues. The CDR3 spells CASSPRTSGNYNEQFF. In DNA, the CDR3 is TGTGCCAGCAGCCCGCGGACTAGCGGGAACTACAATGAGCAGTTCTTC.

The CDR3 sequence is CASSYSTGAYGYTF. The CDR3, as DNA: TGTGCCAGCAGTTACTCGACAGGGGCGTATGGCTACACCTTC. The chain employs TRBV6-5 and TRBJ1-2, with TRBD1 matching 8 bases. CDR3 length equals 14 residues. The trim removed 0 bases at V and 5 bases at J, leaving 2 bases unmatched. From germline, CDR1 is MNHEY and CDR2 SVGAGI.

The chain combines TRBV30 with TRBJ2-7, with 9 bases aligning to TRBD1. The junction had 7 bases not matched to a gene; V was cut back by 3 bases and J by 4 bases. The CDR3 sequence is 14 residues long. Germline V gene sequence: CDR1 GTSNPN, CDR2 SVGIG (reference sequence). CDR3 bases: TGTGCCTGGAGGCGGGACAGGGTGGTTTACGAGCAGTACTTC. Translating gives CAWRRDRVVYEQYF.

The chain is built from TRBV28 and TRBJ1-2; 12 positions match TRBD1. The CDR3 contains 15 residues. CDR1 is MDHEN, CDR2 SYDVKM, per germline. The J segment lost 7 bases and the V segment lost 3 bases, leaving 6 bases of the junction unmatched. The CDR3 sequence is CASSFLGTGGAGYTF. CDR3 DNA sequence: TGTGCCAGCAGTTTCCTGGGGACAGGGGGCGCTGGCTACACCTTC.

J is TRBJ1-4 and V is TRBV11-2; D unclear. V shed 2 bases and J shed 3 bases, with 7 bases lying between them. The CDR3 runs to 14 residues. Germline CDR1 and CDR2: SGHAT and FQNNGV. DNA of the CDR3: TGTGCCAGCAGCTTATGGGCTTCTAATGAAAAACTGTTTTTT. Protein product: CASSLWASNEKLFF.

The CDR3 reads CASSLVIGQAFF. CDR3 in DNA: TGTGCCAGCAGCTTAGTTATTGGGCAGGCTTTCTTT. This rearrangement joins TRBV7-9 to TRBJ1-1; D call uncertain. The germline gives CDR1 SEHNR, CDR2 FQNEAQ (reference sequence). There are 12 residues in the CDR3. Trimming removed 1 base from V and 11 bases from J, with 11 bases in between.

This clone appeared a few times. The chain joins TRBV18 to TRBJ1-6; no definite D call. V was cut by 3 bases and J by 5 bases, with 8 bases left in between. In germline, CDR1 is KGHSH, CDR2 LQKENI. This CDR3 spans 14 amino acids. The CDR3 loop reads CASSPSADNSPLHF. In DNA, the CDR3 is TGTGCCAGCTCACCTAGCGCCGATAATTCACCCCTCCACTTT.

The genes are TRBV4-1 and TRBJ1-5; TRBD1 matches 9 bases. V shed 3 bases, J shed 10 bases, and the junction held 13 bases outside the gene matches. CDR3 size: 16 residues. The germline CDR1 and CDR2 sequences are MGHRA and YSYEKL. CDR3 bases: TGCGCCAGCAGCCAGACGGGACAGGGCTCTTTTCGACCCCAGCATTTT. This encodes CASSQTGQGSFRPQHF.

The chain combines TRBV15 with TRBJ1-2, with D possibly matching TRBD1 (6 bases). The V gene's germline CDR1 is LNHNV and CDR2 YYDKDF (reference sequence). The V and J ends lost 0 bases and 5 bases respectively, with 13 bases between them. The CDR3 sequence is 15 residues long. The CDR3: CATSRDLGGAYGYTF. CDR3 in DNA: TGTGCCACCAGCAGAGATCTTGGGGGGGCATATGGCTACACCTTC.

The chain has TRBV5-4 and TRBJ1-1; D not resolved. Germline CDR1 is SGHNT and CDR2 is YYREEE (reference sequence). The CDR3 spans 12 residues. With 0 bases removed from V and 4 bases from J, the gap between germline ends came to 4 bases. As DNA, the CDR3 is TGTGCCAGCAGCTTGGACGGCACTGAAGCTTTCTTT. Protein: CASSLDGTEAFF.

The chain is built from TRBV5-1 and TRBJ1-3; the D is unclear. Trimming removed 0 bases from V and 0 bases from J, with 10 bases in between. The CDR3 consists of 16 residues. CDR1 and CDR2 from the germline V gene are SGHRS and YFSETQ. As DNA, the CDR3 is TGCGCCAGCAGCTTGGGTCCGCGGAACTCTGGAAACACCATATATTTT. It is translated as CASSLGPRNSGNTIYF.

The chain carries TRBV7-9 and TRBJ2-7, with a possible D match to TRBD2 (6 bases). Trimming pared 5 bases from V and 2 bases from J, leaving 16 bases between. Germline-derived CDR1 and CDR2 are SEHNR and FQNEAQ (reference sequence). The CDR3 runs 15 residues. The CDR3 region is CASSVGGAGPYEQYF. The CDR3 DNA reads as TGTGCCAGCAGCGTGGGAGGAGCGGGCCCCTACGAGCAGTACTTC.

The chain combines TRBV6-1 with TRBJ1-5; D uncertain. V lost 7 bases to trimming and J lost 1 base, with 14 bases between them. Germline V gene lookup returns CDR1 MNHNS and CDR2 SASEGT. The CDR3 is 15 amino acids. The CDR3 region has the DNA TGTGCCAGCACCCTTTTCGGGGAAAGCAATCAGCCCCAGCATTTT. Protein product: CASTLFGESNQPQHF.

J is TRBJ2-2 and V is TRBV5-1; no reliable D call. CDR1 and CDR2 from the germline V gene are SGHRS and YFSETQ. V lost 4 bases and J lost 1, with 14 bases in between. This CDR3 has 16 amino acids. CDR3 in DNA: TGCGCCAGCAGCCTAAGAAGAGAATTGAACACCGGGGAGCTGTTTTTT. It specifies CASSLRRELNTGELFF. The full variable domain, rest sourced from reference TRBV5-1 and TRBJ2-2, is KAGVTQTPRYLIKTRGQQVTLSCSPISGHRSVSWYQQTPGQGLQFLFEYFSETQRNKGNFPGRFSGRQFSNSRSEMNVSTLELGDSALYLCASSLRRELNTGELFFGEGSRLTVL.

The chain uses TRBV5-1 and TRBJ1-6; 9 bases match TRBD1. Trimming at V came to 4 bases and at J to 11 bases, leaving 7 bases not matched to a gene. The CDR3 extends over 14 amino acids. Germline V gives CDR1 SGHRS, CDR2 YFSETQ. The CDR3 spells CASSQGQGSPPLHF. The CDR3 region has the DNA TGCGCCAGCAGCCAGGGACAGGGCTCGCCACCCCTCCACTTT.

The DNA of the CDR3 is TGTGCCAGCAAGCGGGGTGAAAATCAGCCCCAGCATTTT. This translates into CASKRGENQPQHF. This chain uses TRBV2 with TRBJ1-5; no firm D call. CDR3 length: 13 residues. V was shortened by 7 bases and J by 4 bases, with 11 bases between the two germline ends. Germline CDR1 SNHLY, CDR2 FYNNEI.

This clone was seen a single time. The gene calls are TRBV10-1 and TRBJ1-2; 9 positions agree with TRBD1. CDR3 length: 13 amino acids. V lost 6 bases to trimming and J lost 5 bases; unmatched junction nucleotides: 4. Germline V gives CDR1 WNHNN, CDR2 SYGVQD (reference sequence). The DNA for the CDR3 is TGCGCCAGCAGCCGGGACAGGGCGTATGGCTACACCTTC. This encodes CASSRDRAYGYTF.

V is TRBV5-1 and J is TRBJ1-2; possible D gene TRBD1, 5 bases. Germline V gene lookup returns CDR1 SGHRS and CDR2 YFSETQ. The V end lost 2 bases, the J end lost 6 bases, and 17 bases lay between the germline ends. This CDR3 spans 15 amino acids. Here the CDR3 DNA reads TGCGCCAGCAGCTTCGTGGGGCTAGACCGCGATGGCTACACCTTC. Its protein is CASSFVGLDRDGYTF.

The CDR3 is CASSLALSRFF. CDR3 coding DNA: TGTGCCAGCAGCTTAGCCCTTTCTAGGTTCTTC. The rearrangement joins TRBV7-2 to TRBJ2-1; unclear D gene. The V end was cut by 0 bases, the J end by 15 bases, with 9 bases between. This CDR3 comprises 11 residues. CDR1 is SGHTA and CDR2 is FQGNSA in the germline V gene. The complete variable domain, with remaining parts taken from reference TRBV7-2 and TRBJ2-1, reads GAGVSQSPSNKVTEKGKDVELRCDPISGHTALYWYRQSLGQGLEFLIYFQGNSAPDKSGLPSDRFSAERTGGSVSTLTIQRTQQEDSAVYLCASSLALSRFFGPGTRLTVL.

The rearrangement links TRBV7-2 to TRBJ2-3, with 8 bases aligning to TRBD2. The CDR3 consists of 16 residues. With V trimmed by 5 bases and J by 2 bases, 9 bases remained unmatched. Germline V gene sequence: CDR1 SGHTA, CDR2 FQGNSA. This CDR3 reads CASSLGVAGHTDTQYF. CDR3 nucleotides: TGTGCCAGCAGCCTAGGGGTAGCGGGACACACAGATACGCAGTATTTT.

The V call is TRBV27, the J call TRBJ2-1; D remains unclear. Trimming took off 5 bases at V and 8 bases at J, with 10 bases between the two ends. Per germline, CDR1 MNHEY and CDR2 SMNVEV (reference sequence). The CDR3 is 12 residues long. The CDR3 coding sequence is TGTGCCAGCAGTCCAAACCGAGATGAGCAGTTCTTC. The encoded protein is CASSPNRDEQFF.

The V gene is TRBV18, the J gene TRBJ2-3; 7 bases are a match to TRBD2. This CDR3 spans 15 amino acids. In germline, CDR1 is KGHSH, CDR2 LQKENI. The junction had 6 bases not matched to a gene; V was cut back by 6 bases and J by 0 bases. For the CDR3, the DNA is TGTGCCAGCTCCCCGACTAGCCGGAGCACAGATACGCAGTATTTT. This codes for CASSPTSRSTDTQYF.

J is TRBJ2-2 and V is TRBV9; D may be TRBD2 (6 bases). Germline V gene lookup returns CDR1 SGDLS and CDR2 YYNGEE. Trimming stripped 4 bases from V and 1 base from J, with 11 bases between. The CDR3 spans 15 residues. The CDR3 sequence is CASSRQGGNTGELFF. DNA of the CDR3: TGTGCCAGCAGCCGGCAGGGAGGGAACACCGGGGAGCTGTTTTTT.

This clone was counted only a few times. This chain connects TRBV7-2 to TRBJ1-2, with D unresolved. V lost 5 bases, J lost 4 bases, and 20 bases lay in between. Germline V CDR1 and CDR2: SGHTA, FQGNSA. The CDR3 has 16 residues. For the CDR3, the DNA is TGTGCCAGCAGCGATAAGCCGGGAATCCCCTCCTATGGCTACACCTTC. Amino acid sequence: CASSDKPGIPSYGYTF.